Included here is one T cell receptor beta chain sequence, with context. As yet, its antigen is unknown. The CDR3 covers 14 residues. The J segment lost 2 bases and the V segment lost 6 bases, leaving 4 bases of the junction unmatched. CDR1 is SGHRS, CDR2 YFSETQ, per germline. This entry comes from a study of cytomegalovirus exposure and HLA in healthy donors. Broader study findings: Within an earlier analysis, most TCR beta V segments proved productive either about 87% or about 30% of the time. Later analysis associated a missense DCLRE1C variant with TCR beta V- and J-gene trimming. Among CMV-associated TCR beta chains, most appeared HLA-restricted in a later analysis.

Vbeta (60) and Jbeta (13) primers were used in the PCR. The data were produced by immunoSEQ multiplex PCR, yet TCRdb's version contains in-frame clones alone and is incomplete. The sample records 280,000 or so clones, roughly 90% being singletons. The receptor comes from a woman aged 18-29 years in good health and CMV-seronegative. The sample was PBMCs. The V and J genes are TRBV5-1 and TRBJ2-3, with 9 positions matching TRBD2. The CDR3 nucleotides are TGCGCCAGCACGCTAGCGGGGTCCACAGATACGCAGTATTTT. Its protein is CASTLAGSTDTQYF. The full variable domain, with the rest looked up from reference TRBV5-1 and TRBJ2-3, is KAGVTQTPRYLIKTRGQQVTLSCSPISGHRSVSWYQQTPGQGLQFLFEYFSETQRNKGNFPGRFSGRQFSNSRSEMNVSTLELGDSALYLCASTLAGSTDTQYFGPGTRLTVL.